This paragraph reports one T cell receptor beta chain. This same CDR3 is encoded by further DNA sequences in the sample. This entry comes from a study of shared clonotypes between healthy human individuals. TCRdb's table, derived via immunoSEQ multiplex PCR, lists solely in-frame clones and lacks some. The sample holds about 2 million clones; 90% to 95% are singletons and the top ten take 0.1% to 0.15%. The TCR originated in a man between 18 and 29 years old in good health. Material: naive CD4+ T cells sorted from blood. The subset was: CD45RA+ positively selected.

The DNA of the CDR3 is TGTGCCAGCTCACAGGGGACAGCGAACACTGAAGCTTTCTTT. It specifies CASSQGTANTEAFF. J is TRBJ1-1 and V is TRBV18; 7 bases align to TRBD1. V lost 4 bases to trimming and J lost 1 base; unmatched junction nucleotides: 3. The length of the CDR3 is 14 residues. Germline CDR1 is KGHSH and CDR2 is LQKENI.